This T cell receptor beta chain was recovered during a study of cytomegalovirus exposure and HLA in healthy donors. Findings of the study overall: A prior analysis recorded that most TCR beta V segments were productive about 87% or about 30% of the time. For presence/absence analyses, sequencing depth was assumed to be roughly uniform across donors.

The CDR3 has 15 residues. The V gene lost 1 base and the J gene lost 6 bases, with 12 bases spanning the gap. Germline lookup yields CDR1 SGHAT and CDR2 FQNNGV. The PCR made use of 60 Vbeta and 13 Jbeta primers. Method: immunoSEQ multiplex PCR; TCRdb's copy keeps in-frame clones and lacks some. The data contain 80,000 to 100,000 clones, around 73% of them seen just once; the ten biggest clones take up less than 1.5%. This clone was picked up one time. Its target is unknown. The sequenced sample was PBMCs. This receptor was obtained from a female donor in good health and CMV-seronegative. The V gene is TRBV11-2, the J gene TRBJ2-2, with a weak D call TRBD1 (6 bases). This CDR3 reads CASSLVGQGPGELFF. CDR3 bases: TGTGCCAGCAGCTTAGTCGGGCAGGGGCCCGGGGAGCTGTTTTTT.